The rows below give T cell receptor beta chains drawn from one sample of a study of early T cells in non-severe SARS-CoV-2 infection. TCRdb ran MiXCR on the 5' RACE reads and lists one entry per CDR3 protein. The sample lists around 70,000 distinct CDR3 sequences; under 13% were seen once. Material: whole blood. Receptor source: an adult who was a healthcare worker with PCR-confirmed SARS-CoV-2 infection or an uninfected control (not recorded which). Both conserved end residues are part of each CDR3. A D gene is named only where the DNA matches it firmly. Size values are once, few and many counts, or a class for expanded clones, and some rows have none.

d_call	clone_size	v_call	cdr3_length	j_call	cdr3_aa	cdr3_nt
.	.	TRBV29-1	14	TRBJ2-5	CSVDSGETEETQYF	TGCAGCGTTGACTCGGGAGAGACAGAAGAGACCCAGTACTTC
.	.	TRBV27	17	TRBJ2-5	CASSPLPRRGSLETQYF	TGTGCCAGCAGTCCTCTACCGAGACGGGGATCCCTAGAGACCCAGTACTTC
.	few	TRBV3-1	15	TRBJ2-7	CASSPRGEGIHEQYF	TGTGCCAGCAGCCCCAGGGGCGAGGGGATACACGAGCAGTACTTC
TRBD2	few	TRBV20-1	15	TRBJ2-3	CSASGLADQKDTQYF	TGCAGTGCTAGTGGGCTAGCGGATCAAAAAGATACGCAGTATTTT
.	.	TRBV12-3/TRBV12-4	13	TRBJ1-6	CASSQRQSSPLHF	TGTGCCAGCAGTCAACGACAAAGCTCACCCCTCCACTTT
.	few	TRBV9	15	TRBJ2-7	CASSAEGLATGEQYF	TGTGCCAGCAGCGCAGAAGGACTTGCTACGGGAGAGCAGTACTTC
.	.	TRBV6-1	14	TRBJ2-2	CASSNIRETGELFF	TGTGCCAGCAGCAATATAAGAGAGACCGGGGAGCTGTTTTTT
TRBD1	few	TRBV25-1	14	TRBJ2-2	CASTGTGGTGELFF	TGTGCCAGCACCGGGACAGGGGGTACCGGGGAGCTGTTTTTT
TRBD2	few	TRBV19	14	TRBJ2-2	CASRVLAYTGELFF	TGTGCCAGTAGAGTACTAGCGTACACCGGGGAGCTGTTTTTT
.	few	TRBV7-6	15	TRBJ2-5	CASSPHTTAEETQYF	TGTGCCAGCAGCCCACACACAACAGCAGAAGAGACCCAGTACTTC
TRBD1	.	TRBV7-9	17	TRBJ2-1	CASSQRQGRRRDNEQFF	TGTGCCAGCAGCCAACGACAGGGGCGCCGAAGAGACAATGAGCAGTTCTTC
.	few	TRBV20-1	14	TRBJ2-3	CSAIPGGSTDTQYF	TGCAGTGCTATCCCTGGCGGTAGCACAGATACGCAGTATTTT
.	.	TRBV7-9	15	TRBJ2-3	CASSRQGRGTDTQYF	TGTGCCAGCAGCCGACAGGGGAGGGGCACAGATACGCAGTATTTT
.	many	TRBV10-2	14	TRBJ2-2	CATHGDLNTGELFF	TGCGCCACCCATGGGGACCTGAACACCGGGGAGCTGTTTTTT
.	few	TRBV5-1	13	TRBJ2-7	CASSLGQRYEQYF	TGCGCCAGCAGCTTGGGACAGCGCTACGAGCAGTACTTC
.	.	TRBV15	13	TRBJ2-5	CATSRDGRETQYF	TGTGCCACCAGCAGAGATGGAAGAGAGACCCAGTACTTC
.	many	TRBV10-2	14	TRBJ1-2	CASSESNPGEGYTF	TGCGCCAGCAGTGAGTCGAATCCAGGGGAAGGCTACACCTTC
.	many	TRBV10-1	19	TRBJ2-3	CASSGTLMPATGGTDTQYF	TGCGCCAGCAGTGGGACCTTAATGCCTGCGACAGGTGGCACAGATACGCAGTATTTT
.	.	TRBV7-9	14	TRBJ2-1	CASSLLIPPWEQFF	TGTGCCAGCAGCTTACTAATTCCACCCTGGGAGCAGTTCTTC
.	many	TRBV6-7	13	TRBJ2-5	CASSPDYQETQYF	TGTGCCAGCAGTCCGGACTACCAAGAGACCCAGTACTTC
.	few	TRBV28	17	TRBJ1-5	CASSFVSWVGGIQPQHF	TGTGCCAGCAGTTTTGTAAGCTGGGTAGGAGGTATACAGCCCCAGCATTTT
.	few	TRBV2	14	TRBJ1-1	CAGAEREGRGEAFF	TGTGCCGGGGCAGAGAGGGAAGGACGAGGAGAAGCTTTCTTT
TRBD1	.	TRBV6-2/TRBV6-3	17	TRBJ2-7	CASSTWTGQKVSDEQYF	TGTGCCAGCAGTACCTGGACAGGACAGAAAGTCTCCGACGAGCAGTACTTC
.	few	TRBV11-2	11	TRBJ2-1	CASGLPNEQFF	TGTGCCAGCGGGCTGCCGAATGAGCAGTTCTTC
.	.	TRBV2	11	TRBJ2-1	CASSVRDEQFF	TGTGCCAGCAGTGTAAGAGATGAGCAGTTCTTC
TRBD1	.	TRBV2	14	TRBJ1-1	CASSEQGHNTEAFF	TGTGCCAGCAGCGAACAGGGGCACAACACTGAAGCTTTCTTT
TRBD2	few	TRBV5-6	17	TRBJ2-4	CASSQRVKREGQRSIYF	TGTGCCAGCAGCCAGCGGGTGAAGCGGGAGGGCCAGAGGTCGATCTACTTC
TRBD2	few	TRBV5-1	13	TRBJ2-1	CASRTSGYNEQFF	TGCGCCAGTAGGACTAGCGGATACAATGAGCAGTTCTTC
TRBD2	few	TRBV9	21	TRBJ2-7	CASSVGVTAGTSGTLFYEQYF	TGTGCCAGCAGCGTAGGGGTCACAGCCGGGACTAGCGGGACCCTCTTCTACGAGCAGTACTTC
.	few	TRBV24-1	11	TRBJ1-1	CATGDGVQAFF	TGTGCCACCGGGGACGGCGTCCAAGCTTTCTTT
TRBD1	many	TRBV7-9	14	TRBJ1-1	CASSSQGASTEAFF	TGTGCCAGCAGCTCACAGGGGGCGAGCACTGAAGCTTTCTTT
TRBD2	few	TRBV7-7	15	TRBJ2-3	CASSLGPSGKDTQYF	TGTGCCAGCAGCTTAGGTCCTAGCGGGAAAGATACGCAGTATTTT
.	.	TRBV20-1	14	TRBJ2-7	CSATRAISSYEQYF	TGCAGTGCGACAAGAGCGATCAGCTCCTACGAGCAGTACTTC
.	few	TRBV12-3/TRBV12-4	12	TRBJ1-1	CASSLIGTEAFF	TGTGCCAGCAGTTTAATAGGGACTGAAGCTTTCTTT
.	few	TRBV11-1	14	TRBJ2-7	CASSFAVSSYEQYF	TGTGCCAGCAGCTTCGCGGTCAGCTCCTACGAGCAGTACTTC
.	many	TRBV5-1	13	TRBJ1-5	CASSFDNNQPQHF	TGCGCCAGCAGCTTTGATAACAATCAGCCCCAGCATTTT
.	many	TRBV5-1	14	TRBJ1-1	CASTATGLNTEAFF	TGCGCCAGCACAGCAACAGGGTTGAACACTGAAGCTTTCTTT
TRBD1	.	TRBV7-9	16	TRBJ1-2	CASAASGQGAHYGYTF	TGTGCCAGCGCAGCTTCGGGACAGGGGGCCCACTATGGCTACACCTTC
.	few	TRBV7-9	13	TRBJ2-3	CASSPPGRSTQYF	TGTGCCAGCAGCCCCCCCGGGCGGAGTACGCAGTATTTT
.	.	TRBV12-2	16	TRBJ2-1	CASRLDRGLAGNEQFF	TGTGCAAGTCGCTTAGATAGAGGACTAGCTGGTAATGAGCAGTTCTTC
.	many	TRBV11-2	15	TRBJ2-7	CASSSRTLPTYEQYF	TGTGCCAGCAGCTCCAGAACTTTGCCAACCTACGAGCAGTACTTC
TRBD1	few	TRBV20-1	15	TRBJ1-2	CSARDLDRDNYGYTF	TGCAGTGCTAGAGATCTGGACAGGGATAACTATGGCTACACCTTC
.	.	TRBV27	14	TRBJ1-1	CASSFRLTNTEAFF	TGTGCCAGCAGTTTCCGACTGACGAACACTGAAGCTTTCTTT